The sequence of this T cell receptor beta chain was determined in a study of cytomegalovirus exposure and HLA in healthy donors (dated by TCRdb to 2016 to 2017). Turning to the overall study: In an earlier analysis of approximately 640 of the donors, approximately 260 Gb of sequence data and some 100 million unique TCR beta sequences from 180 million or so T cells were reported. Around 320 gigabases of sequencing data and 70 million to 85 million unique TCR sequences were included in an early release covering roughly 600 HLA-typed donors. Of the roughly 400 genotyped donors, roughly 76% were placed in the genetic ancestry cluster associated with self-reported Caucasian donors. The study was designed to test whether signatures of past pathogen exposure could be identified by cataloging public T cell receptors. The T cell repertoires of under 700 subjects were profiled by immunosequencing and related to cytomegalovirus serostatus. Besides the first cohort of around 670 subjects, a separate validation cohort made up of over a hundred different subjects was used. To predict cytomegalovirus infection status, the study brought together high-throughput TCR immunosequencing, statistical association of individual TCRs with disease status, and machine learning. A later analysis re-examined previously published TCR beta repertoires from 600 to 700 donors and added high-resolution HLA genotyping to investigate patterns of TCR occurrence. The later analysis used no new phenotypic data to find candidate immune exposures, relying instead on TCR beta sequences and their occurrence across donors. An earlier analysis of 587 of the donors used high-throughput TCR beta sequencing to judge whether each TCR beta V gene segment behaved as functional or pseudogenic. Donor age, sex, ethnicity and CMV serostatus were collected together with the repertoire data. Genome-wide SNP genotypes for about 55% of the roughly 670 donors were used in a later genetic analysis, which treated that subset as a discovery cohort. Every discovery cohort repertoire had been produced on one sequencing platform. Both class I and class II loci were covered by HLA typing, at four-digit resolution. The number of typed donors differed by locus: 629-630 for A, B, C, DRB1 and DQB1; 522 for DQA1; fewer than 610 for DPA1; and roughly 470 for DPB1. Four or five DR-DQ haplotypes were treated as single units for association and clustering because of strong linkage in the cohort. Across under 500 genotyped donors of the cohort, an average of approximately 220,000 unique TCR beta nucleotide sequences per donor were sequenced, and approximately 19% of those sequences were non-productive.

Summary of the overall study and its limitations: In a later analysis, most CMV-associated TCR beta chains were found to appear HLA-restricted, with HLA associations seemingly driven largely by CMV exposure. Linkage disequilibrium might explain the correlated functional status among segregating V segments, but an unknown experimental factor could not be ruled out. A further reported finding was that TCR beta sequences accurately predicted the HLA-A and HLA-B alleles for most subjects in the first cohort. The study gave a list of under 200 TCR beta chains associated with cytomegalovirus. In a later genetic analysis, a missense DCLRE1C variant was associated with V-gene and J-gene trimming of TCR beta chains, and the association was replicated in an independent cohort. Immune exposure information for the cohort was limited to CMV serostatus. In both the original and validation cohorts, the classifier was reported to diagnose cytomegalovirus status with high specificity and sensitivity. While some public TCRs were present in many individuals, most TCR sequences turned up only very rarely across donors. According to a later analysis, TCR association rates differed among HLA loci, with DRB1 alleles showing the most associated TCRs and HLA-C alleles showing the fewest. In an earlier analysis of over 550 of the donors, most TCR beta V segments were observed in productive rearrangements about 87% or about 30% of the time, broadly matching IMGT annotations. Because the 87-base-pair reads could not distinguish some IMGT-functional V segments, including TRBV6-2 and TRBV6-3, those segments were excluded. Presence/absence analyses assumed roughly uniform sequencing depth across donors, an assumption that may not hold. A cluster of highly shared sequence variants was judged likely to represent a technical artifact of the sequencing pipeline. Compared with equally common non-associated chains, HLA-associated TCR beta chains in a later analysis were more clonally expanded and had lower generation probabilities. According to a later analysis, parvovirus B19, influenza, CMV and Epstein-Barr virus appeared linked to several top co-occurrence clusters. In a later analysis, 16,951 TCR beta sequences were associated with specific HLA alleles at a false discovery rate of 0.05. Three of the identified cytomegalovirus-associated TCR beta chains were confirmed in vitro to be specific for cytomegalovirus antigens. Because HLA typing was missing for some donors at each locus, association tests included only the typed subset. Compared with the roughly 670-donor mean, donors in an Asian-associated ancestry cluster had fewer N-insertions in productive TCRs, according to a later genetic analysis. In this cohort, only TCR beta chains were sequenced, and detectable features were limited by the absence of alpha or paired-chain data. Strong co-occurrence of HLA alleles, especially DR and DQ, made assigning TCR associations to individual alleles difficult. Over 15 rarely observed V segments, including chromosome 9 orphons, were excluded from the earlier analysis of about 500 of the donors because counts were too low. The authors suggested that the approach could potentially be extended to other disease states and immunological phenotypes.

Worth noting for this clone: The clone's antigen remains unknown. Per-nucleotide qualities are absent, and no much larger clonotype sits a single base away.

The protocol used for the library was the immunoSEQ multiplex PCR assay. The multiplex PCR relied on a mix of 60 forward primers for TCR Vbeta segments and 13 reverse primers for TCR Jbeta segments. The CDR3 region of rearranged TCR beta genes was amplified from genomic DNA by a multiplex PCR assay. On the Illumina HiSeq System, the amplified TCR beta libraries were sequenced as 87-base-pair reads. In the source study's methods: A later analysis counted about 82 million unique TCR beta chains across the approximately 700 repertoires, and 10 million to 11 million of these chains were shared by at least two donors. Raw reads were error-corrected and collapsed into unique sequences with a nearest-neighbor algorithm that merged closely related sequences to remove PCR and sequencing errors. V, D and J gene segments were assigned by aligning CDR3 sequences to IMGT reference sequences. Each retained sequence needed at least a six-nucleotide match to both a V gene segment and a J gene segment. Rearrangements were classified as productive when the CDR3 lacked stop codons and remained in frame with V and J, and all other rearrangements were classified as non-productive. CDR3 was defined by IMGT convention, running from the second conserved V-encoded cysteine to the conserved J-encoded phenylalanine. The earlier analysis of more than 450 of the donors excluded sequences that lacked an unambiguous match to a single V gene segment. In an earlier analysis of about 590 of the donors, a V segment was called functional when productive rearrangements were above 56.7%, and segregating when the standard deviation between donors exceeded 5%. A statistical classification framework was built for diagnosing cytomegalovirus status from the catalog of TCR beta chain sequences. In a later analysis, V and J genes were assigned by comparing TCR nucleotide sequences against IMGT/GENE-DB human TR gene sequences. Using the TCRdist pipeline, a later analysis assigned CDR3 sequences along with most-parsimonious VDJ recombination scenarios. In a later analysis, each TCR beta chain was defined by its CDR3 amino acid sequence together with its V-gene family, and reads without a unique V-gene family were excluded. As a way to deal with suspected cross-contamination and a sequencing artifact, a later analysis dropped hundreds of nucleotide sequences that were highly shared and had low generation probability. For each public chain, a later analysis derived a clonal expansion index from normalized ranks of inferred template counts within each repertoire. A later analysis computed generation probabilities with a VDJ recombination model fitted to out-of-frame rearrangements, and checked the results against IGoR. In a later analysis, TCR-TCR, TCR-HLA and TCR-CMV co-occurrence was scored with hypergeometric tests, and a repertoire-size bias correction was applied to TCR pairs. In a later analysis, false discovery rates were estimated by permuting HLA or CMV assignments 20 times. In a later analysis, co-occurring TCRs were grouped using DBSCAN, with TCRdist sequence similarity added in when clustering inside HLA-allele-positive subsets. Repertoires with fewer than 30,000 or more than 120,000 public chains were left out of co-occurrence clustering, as were five repertoires with anomalous nucleotide sharing. Drawn from immuneACCESS, this table holds only the in-frame rearrangements with V and J called that TCRdb kept. Clones are partly lost; checked studies trace under half to an unresolved V gene and leave the rest unexplained. Clone size and the V and J calls come from that table; the DNA yielded D and trimming. This sample lists 150,000 or so clones; more than 65% were detected once. Approximately 1.4% of the sample rests with the top ten.

The CDR3 spans 13 residues, from the cysteine through the phenylalanine. Only the CDR3 DNA stays, 39 bases, in frame from base 1. Based on the germline V gene, the CDR1 and CDR2 sequences are SQVTM and ANQGSEA. The germline ends are 10 bases apart after V is trimmed by 4 bases and J by 0 bases. The cohort consisted of 600 to 750 healthy bone marrow donors. At the time of sampling, all cohort members were nominally healthy, though unrecorded immune exposures were likely present. The donor was CMV seronegative and belonged to the group of around 350 seronegative cohort members. A peripheral blood sample was provided by each donor, and peripheral blood mononuclear cells were used for TCR beta sequencing. Genomic DNA extraction from the blood cell samples was performed with the Qiagen DNeasy Blood Extraction Kit.

The sequence links TRBV29-1 to TRBJ2-7; TRBD1 is a weak D gene call, 5 bases matching. Sequencing used PBMCs. The TCR comes from a man between 25 and 39 years old in good health and CMV-seronegative. The DNA is as follows: TGCAGCGTTGGGGGCAGACTCTCCTACGAGCAGTACTTC. This codes for CSVGGRLSYEQYF.